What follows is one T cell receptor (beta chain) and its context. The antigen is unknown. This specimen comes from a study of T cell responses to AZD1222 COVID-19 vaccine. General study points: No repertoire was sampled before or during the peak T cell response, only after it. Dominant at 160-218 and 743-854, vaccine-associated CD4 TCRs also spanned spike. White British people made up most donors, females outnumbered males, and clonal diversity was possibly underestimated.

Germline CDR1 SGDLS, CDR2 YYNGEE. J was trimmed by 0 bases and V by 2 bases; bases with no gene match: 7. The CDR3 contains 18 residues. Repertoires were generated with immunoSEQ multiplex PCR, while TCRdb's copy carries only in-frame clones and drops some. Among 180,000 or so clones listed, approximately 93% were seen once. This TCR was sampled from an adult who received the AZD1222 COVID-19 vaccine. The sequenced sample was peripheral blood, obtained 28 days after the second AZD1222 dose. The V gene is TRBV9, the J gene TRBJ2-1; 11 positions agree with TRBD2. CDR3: CASSVGLAGGLSYNEQFF. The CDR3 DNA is TGTGCCAGCAGCGTGGGTCTAGCGGGAGGCCTCTCCTACAATGAGCAGTTCTTC.